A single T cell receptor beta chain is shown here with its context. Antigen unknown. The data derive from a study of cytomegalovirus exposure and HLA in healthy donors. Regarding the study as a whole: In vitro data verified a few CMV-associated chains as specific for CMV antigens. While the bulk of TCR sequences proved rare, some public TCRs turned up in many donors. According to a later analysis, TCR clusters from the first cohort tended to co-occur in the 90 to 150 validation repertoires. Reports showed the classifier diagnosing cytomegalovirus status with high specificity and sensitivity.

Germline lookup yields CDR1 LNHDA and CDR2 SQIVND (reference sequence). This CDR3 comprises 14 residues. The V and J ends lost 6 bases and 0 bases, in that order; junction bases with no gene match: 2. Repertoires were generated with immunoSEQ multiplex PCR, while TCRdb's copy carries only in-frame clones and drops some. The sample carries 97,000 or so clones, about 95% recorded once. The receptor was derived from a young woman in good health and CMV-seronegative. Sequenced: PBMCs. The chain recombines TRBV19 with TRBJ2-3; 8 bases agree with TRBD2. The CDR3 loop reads CASSAGGSTDTQYF. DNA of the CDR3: TGTGCCAGTAGCGCGGGGGGAAGCACAGATACGCAGTATTTT.